This T cell receptor beta chain was recorded in a study of blood T cell repertoires in COVID-19. Some clones are missing from TCRdb's copy, which holds only in-frame ones; the method was immunoSEQ multiplex PCR. The sample includes around 300,000 clones, about 90% of them seen just once. V lost 4 bases and J lost 3, with 10 bases in between. Germline V gene sequence: CDR1 SGHNT, CDR2 YYREEE (reference sequence). The CDR3 runs 13 residues. The gene calls are TRBV5-4 and TRBJ2-5; tentative D call: TRBD1 (5 bases). The sample consisted of peripheral blood. The TCR sequence derives from a woman aged 40 to 50 with COVID-19, enrolled during active disease. The CDR3 DNA reads as TGTGCCAGCAGCCCCGACAGAGAAGAGACCCAGTACTTC. It specifies CASSPDREETQYF. The full variable domain, its missing parts supplied by reference TRBV5-4 and TRBJ2-5, is ETGVTQSPTHLIKTRGQQVTLRCSSQSGHNTVSWYQQALGQGPQFIFQYYREEENGRGNFPPRFSGLQFPNYSSELNVNALELDDSALYLCASSPDREETQYFGPGTRLLVL.